The 11 T cell receptor beta chains below were found in one sample sequenced in a study of PD-1 blockade in classical Hodgkin lymphoma. Repertoires were generated with immunoSEQ multiplex PCR, while TCRdb's copy carries only in-frame clones and drops some. The sample lists 110,000 or so clones; approximately 89% were seen once. This sample's time point: cycle 4 day 1 (C4D1), after 6 weeks of nivolumab. Every patient had relapsed following autologous stem cell transplantation, and cohorts differed in brentuximab vedotin exposure. The sequencing here drew on peripheral blood mononuclear cells (PBMCs), taken before the fourth cycle of nivolumab. Receptors were obtained from a human donor with classical Hodgkin lymphoma.

The chain combines TRBV5-4 with TRBJ2-3, with D unresolved. The CDR3 spans 14 residues. Germline CDR1 SGHNT, CDR2 YYREEE (reference sequence). Trimming left V 0 bases short and J 5 bases short, with 10 bases between. This CDR3 is CASSLDPVGDTQYF. The CDR3 DNA is TGTGCCAGCAGCTTGGACCCCGTCGGAGATACGCAGTATTTT.

This chain uses TRBV7-9 with TRBJ1-5; 10 bases map to TRBD1. V was clipped by 5 bases and J by 7 bases; unmatched bases: 11. The CDR3 consists of 16 residues. Per germline, CDR1 SEHNR and CDR2 FQNEAQ (reference sequence). The CDR3 spells CASSAGTGAARQPQHF. In nucleotides, the CDR3 is TGTGCCAGCAGCGCCGGGACAGGGGCTGCTCGGCAGCCCCAGCATTTT.

The chain recombines TRBV18 with TRBJ2-6, with D uncertain. The V and J ends lost 4 bases and 0 bases respectively, with 7 bases between them. Germline lookup yields CDR1 KGHSH and CDR2 LQKENI. This CDR3 contains 15 residues. The CDR3 is CASSLPHSGANVLTF. The CDR3, as DNA: TGTGCCAGCTCACTACCACACTCTGGGGCCAACGTCCTGACTTTC.

This clone has only a few counts. V gene TRBV9 combines with J gene TRBJ1-2; 11 bases fit TRBD1. The length of the CDR3 is 14 residues. Germline-derived CDR1 and CDR2 are SGDLS and YYNGEE. Trimming took 5 bases from V and 6 from J; bases not matched to a gene: 6. This chain's CDR3 is CASSSGQGANGYTF. The CDR3 bases are TGTGCCAGCAGTTCCGGACAGGGGGCCAATGGCTACACCTTC.

This chain links TRBV19 with TRBJ2-1; 10 bases line up with TRBD2. Germline V lookup: CDR1 LNHDA, CDR2 SQIVND (reference sequence). The CDR3 is made up of 16 amino acids. The V segment lost 3 bases and the J segment 6 bases; nucleotides outside the gene matches: 8. The CDR3 DNA is TGTGCCAGTAGTATTAGTGTAGCGGGAGGTTCCAATGAGCAGTTCTTC. It yields the protein CASSISVAGGSNEQFF.

This chain connects TRBV27 to TRBJ1-2, with D hard to call. V was shortened by 4 bases and J by 6 bases, with 15 bases between the two germline ends. Germline V lookup: CDR1 MNHEY, CDR2 SMNVEV (reference sequence). CDR3 length: 14 amino acids. Here the CDR3 DNA reads TGTGCCAGCAGTTCCCCCCCCGGGGAGCATGGCTACACCTTC. Encoded protein: CASSSPPGEHGYTF.

This chain connects TRBV5-1 to TRBJ1-4; the D is unclear. From germline, CDR1 is SGHRS and CDR2 YFSETQ. The V end lost 0 bases, the J end lost 8 bases, and 8 bases lay between the germline ends. The CDR3 loop spans 13 amino acids. The CDR3 sequence is CASSLDLGEKLFF. The CDR3 nucleotides read TGCGCCAGCAGCTTGGATCTGGGAGAAAAACTGTTTTTT.

This chain connects TRBV9 to TRBJ2-5, with 13 nucleotides matching TRBD2. The germline V gene has CDR1 SGDLS and CDR2 YYNGEE. With V trimmed by 0 bases and J by 5 bases, 10 bases remained unmatched. This CDR3 region has 18 residues. The CDR3 DNA reads TGTGCCAGCAGCGTAGCTCTACTAGCGGGAGGGCCGGGTGAGACCCAGTACTTC. It translates to CASSVALLAGGPGETQYF.

The J gene is TRBJ1-2, the V gene TRBV4-1; possibly TRBD1 for D (5 bases). CDR1 is MGHRA, CDR2 YSYEKL, per germline. CDR3 length equals 15 residues. V shed 0 bases and J shed 6 bases, with 14 bases lying between them. This CDR3 reads CASSQDHEGGDGYTF. The CDR3 region has the DNA TGCGCCAGCAGCCAAGATCATGAGGGAGGGGATGGCTACACCTTC.

V and J are TRBV18 and TRBJ2-1, with 13 positions matching TRBD2. The CDR3 consists of 18 residues. Germline-derived CDR1 and CDR2 are KGHSH and LQKENI. V shed 4 bases and J 0 bases; nucleotides not matched to a gene: 6. CDR3 residues: CASSLLAGGPGSYNEQFF. The DNA for the CDR3 is TGTGCCAGCTCACTACTAGCGGGAGGGCCGGGCTCCTACAATGAGCAGTTCTTC.

The genes are TRBV7-9 and TRBJ2-1; TRBD2 aligns across 9 bases. There are 16 residues in the CDR3. Trimming took 6 bases from V and 2 from J; bases not matched to a gene: 8. Germline V gives CDR1 SEHNR, CDR2 FQNEAQ (reference sequence). CDR3 sequence (DNA): TGTGCCAGCAGACCCACGACTAGCGGAGCCTACAATGAGCAGTTCTTC. This sequence encodes CASRPTTSGAYNEQFF.